This TCR beta chain is from a study of identical twins. Study-level results: High-abundance cord blood beta clonotypes had fewer insertions; memory repertoires showed none. Analyses of zero insertions could be partly confounded by invariant MAIT and iNKT cells.

TCRdb re-called the 5' RACE reads through MiXCR, storing one row per CDR3 protein. The sample carries under 450,000 distinct CDR3 sequences, about 18% recorded once. This clonotype was detected only a few times. Its antigen is unknown. This CDR3 is built from 13 residues. Germline V CDR1 and CDR2: SQVTM, ANQGSEA. The ends were cut back, 3 bases at V and 1 base at J, with 10 bases in the middle. There were only healthy Caucasians among the donors. The chain links TRBV29-1 to TRBJ2-7; D may be TRBD1 (5 bases). This sequence originates from a man between 45 and 60 years old in good health. Sequenced input: naive T cells sorted from blood. The CDR3 protein is CSVEVDSSYEQYF. The CDR3 DNA reads TGCAGCGTTGAGGTAGACAGTTCCTACGAGCAGTACTTC.